This is a list of T cell receptor beta chains from one sample in a study of blood T cell repertoires in COVID-19. The table came from immunoSEQ multiplex PCR; TCRdb's copy has only in-frame clones and leaves some out. The table lists over 250,000 clones, roughly 86% of them singletons. The source material was PBMCs or T cells enriched from blood (not recorded which). The source is a woman under 30 who had recovered from COVID-19. The conserved cysteine and the conserved F or W are not part of the CDR3 here. Part of the rows lack a size; the others show once, few, many or a class for expanded clones.

CDR3 protein,CDR3 length,V gene,clone size
ASSLYEPGQLNSPLH,15,TRBV6-6,.
ASRLDRYYGYT,11,TRBV12-3/TRBV12-4,.
ASSQFVGGGYEQY,13,TRBV4-2,.
ASRQDSYEQY,10,TRBV2,.
ASRQLAGGNEQF,12,TRBV19,.
AWSPFVKSGSKSYEQY,16,TRBV30,.
ASTVEGGYNEQF,12,TRBV2,.
ASSLTSGSTDTQY,13,TRBV5-1,.
ASSPDSGGQETQY,13,TRBV3-1/TRBV3-2,.
ASSPGALGKGQY,12,TRBV5-6,once
ATSREGQGNEKLF,13,TRBV15,.
ASSDLSRQY,9,TRBV2,many
ASREGAAEAF,10,TRBV12-3/TRBV12-4,.
ASSLGLAKSGEQF,13,TRBV7-7,.
ASSSAGARYTEAF,13,TRBV19,.
ATSPGQDYNEQF,12,TRBV24-1,.
ASRTVRVGRTDTQY,14,TRBV2,.